The present T cell receptor beta chain was sequenced within a study of cytomegalovirus exposure and HLA in healthy donors. Comment on this clone: Its specificity is unknown.

Germline CDR1 reads MNHEY; CDR2 reads SVGAGI. The CDR3 runs 14 residues. V was pared by 4 bases and J by 4 bases, with 13 bases between. Study-level points and caveats: Within an earlier analysis, most TCR beta V segments proved productive either about 90% or about 30% of the time. CMV antigen specificity of a few CMV-associated chains was confirmed in vitro.

The PCR contained 60 Vbeta and 13 Jbeta primers. The repertoire was sequenced with immunoSEQ multiplex PCR; TCRdb's copy has only in-frame clones and lacks some. The sample has 100,000 to 150,000 clones; about 82% are singletons. Healthy donors of bone marrow made up the group. This rearrangement joins TRBV6-5 to TRBJ1-2, with D possibly matching TRBD1 (6 bases). The clonotype originates from a man in his fifties in good health and CMV-seronegative. The specimen sequenced was PBMCs. The CDR3 sequence: CASSFTGPRYGYTF. CDR3 DNA: TGTGCCAGCAGTTTTACAGGGCCCCGCTATGGCTACACCTTC.